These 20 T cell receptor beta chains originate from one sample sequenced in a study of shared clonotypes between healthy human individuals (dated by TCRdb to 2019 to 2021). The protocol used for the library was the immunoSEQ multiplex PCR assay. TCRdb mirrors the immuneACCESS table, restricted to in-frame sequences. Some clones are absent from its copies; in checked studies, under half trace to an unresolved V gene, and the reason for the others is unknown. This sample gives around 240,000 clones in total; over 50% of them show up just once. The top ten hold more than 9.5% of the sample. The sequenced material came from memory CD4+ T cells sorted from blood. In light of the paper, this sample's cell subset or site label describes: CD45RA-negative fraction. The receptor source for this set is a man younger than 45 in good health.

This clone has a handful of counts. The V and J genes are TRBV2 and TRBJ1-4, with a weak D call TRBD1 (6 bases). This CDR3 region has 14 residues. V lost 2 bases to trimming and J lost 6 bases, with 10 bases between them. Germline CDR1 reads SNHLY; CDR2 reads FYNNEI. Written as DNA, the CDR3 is TGTGCCAGCAGTGAAACAGGGTTGGATGAAAAACTGTTTTTT. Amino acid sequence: CASSETGLDEKLFF.

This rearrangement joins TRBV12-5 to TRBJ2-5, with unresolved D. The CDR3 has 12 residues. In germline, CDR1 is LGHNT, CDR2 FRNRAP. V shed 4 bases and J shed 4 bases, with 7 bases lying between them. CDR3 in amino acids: CASGSSLETQYF. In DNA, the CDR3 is TGTGCTAGTGGTTCGTCTCTAGAGACCCAGTACTTC.

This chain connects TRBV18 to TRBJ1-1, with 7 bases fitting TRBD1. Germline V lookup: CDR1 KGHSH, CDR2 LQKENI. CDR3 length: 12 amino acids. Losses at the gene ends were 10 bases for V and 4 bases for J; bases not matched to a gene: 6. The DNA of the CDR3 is TGTGCCACCACAGGGGCCGGCACTGAAGCTTTCTTT. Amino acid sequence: CATTGAGTEAFF.

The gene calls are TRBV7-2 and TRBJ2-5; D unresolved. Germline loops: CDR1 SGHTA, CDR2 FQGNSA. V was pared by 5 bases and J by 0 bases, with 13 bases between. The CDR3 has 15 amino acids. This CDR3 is CASSPSPGNQETQYF. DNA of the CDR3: TGTGCCAGCAGCCCAAGCCCAGGTAACCAAGAGACCCAGTACTTC.

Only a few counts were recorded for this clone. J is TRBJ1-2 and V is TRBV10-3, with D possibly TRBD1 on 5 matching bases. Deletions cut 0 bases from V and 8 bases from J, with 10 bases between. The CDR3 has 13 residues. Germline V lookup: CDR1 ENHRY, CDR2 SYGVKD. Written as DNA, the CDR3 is TGTGCCATCAGTGAGTCGAAGGGGAGGGGCTACACCTTC. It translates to CAISESKGRGYTF.

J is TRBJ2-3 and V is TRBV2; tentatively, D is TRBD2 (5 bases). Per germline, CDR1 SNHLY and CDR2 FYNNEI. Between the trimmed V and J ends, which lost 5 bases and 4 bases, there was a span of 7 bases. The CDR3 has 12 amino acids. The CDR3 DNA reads TGTGCCAGCAGTCTAGCCGCAGATACGCAGTATTTT. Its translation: CASSLAADTQYF. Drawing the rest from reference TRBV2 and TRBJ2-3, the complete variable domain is EPEVTQTPSHQVTQMGQEVILRCVPISNHLYFYWYRQILGQKVEFLVSFYNNEISEKSEIFDDQFSVERPDGSNFTLKIRSTKLEDSAMYFCASSLAADTQYFGPGTRLTVL.

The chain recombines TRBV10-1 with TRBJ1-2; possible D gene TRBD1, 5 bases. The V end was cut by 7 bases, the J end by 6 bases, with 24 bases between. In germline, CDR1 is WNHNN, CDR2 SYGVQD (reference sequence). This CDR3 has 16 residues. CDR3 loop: CASKNDSLIIKDGYTF. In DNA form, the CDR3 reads TGCGCCAGCAAAAACGACAGCCTCATTATAAAGGATGGCTACACCTTC.

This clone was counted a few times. DNA of the CDR3: TGTGCCAGCATACCACCCGGGACAGGGGGAGACTCCTACGAGCAGTACTTC. Translated, it gives CASIPPGTGGDSYEQYF. This chain uses TRBV21-1 with TRBJ2-7; the table's D call TRBD1 went unverified against the DNA. TRBV21-1 is a pseudogene locus. The CDR3 contains 17 residues.

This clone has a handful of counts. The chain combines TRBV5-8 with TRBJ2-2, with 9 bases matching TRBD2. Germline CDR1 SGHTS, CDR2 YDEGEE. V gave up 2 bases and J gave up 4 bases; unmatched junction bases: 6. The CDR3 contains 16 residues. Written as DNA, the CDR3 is TGTGCCAGCAGCTTTTATCGTAGCGGGAGCACCGGGGAGCTGTTTTTT. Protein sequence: CASSFYRSGSTGELFF.

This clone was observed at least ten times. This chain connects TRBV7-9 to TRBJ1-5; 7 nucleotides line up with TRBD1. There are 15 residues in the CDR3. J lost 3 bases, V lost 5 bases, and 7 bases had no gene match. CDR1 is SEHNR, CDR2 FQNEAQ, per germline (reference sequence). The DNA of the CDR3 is TGTGCCAGCAGCATCTCGGGACAGCTCAATCAGCCCCAGCATTTT. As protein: CASSISGQLNQPQHF.

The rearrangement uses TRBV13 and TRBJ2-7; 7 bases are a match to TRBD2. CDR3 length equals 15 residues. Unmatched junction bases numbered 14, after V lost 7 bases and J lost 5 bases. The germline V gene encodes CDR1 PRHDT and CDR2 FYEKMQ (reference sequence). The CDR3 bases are TGTGCCAGCAACAGGCGGGGCGGGAGTTCCAACGAGCAGTACTTC. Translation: CASNRRGGSSNEQYF.

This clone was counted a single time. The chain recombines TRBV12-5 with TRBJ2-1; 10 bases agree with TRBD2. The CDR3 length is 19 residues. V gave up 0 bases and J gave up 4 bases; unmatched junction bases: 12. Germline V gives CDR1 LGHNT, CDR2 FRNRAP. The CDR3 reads CASGLVITSGNSGYNEQFF. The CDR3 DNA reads TGTGCTAGTGGTTTGGTAATTACTAGCGGGAATTCGGGTTACAATGAGCAGTTCTTC.

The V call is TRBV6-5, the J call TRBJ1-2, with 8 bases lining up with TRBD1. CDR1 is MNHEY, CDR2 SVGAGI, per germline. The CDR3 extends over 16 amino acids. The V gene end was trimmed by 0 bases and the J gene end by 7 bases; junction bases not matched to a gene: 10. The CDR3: CASSYSINLGQAGYTF. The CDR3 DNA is TGTGCCAGCAGTTACTCGATAAACCTGGGACAGGCTGGCTACACCTTC.

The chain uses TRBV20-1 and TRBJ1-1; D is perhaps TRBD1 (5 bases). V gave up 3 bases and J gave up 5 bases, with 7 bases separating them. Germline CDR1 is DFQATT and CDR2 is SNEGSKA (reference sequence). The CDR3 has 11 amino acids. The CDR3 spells CSASEGTEAFF. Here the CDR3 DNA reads TGCAGTGCTAGTGAGGGGACTGAAGCTTTCTTT.

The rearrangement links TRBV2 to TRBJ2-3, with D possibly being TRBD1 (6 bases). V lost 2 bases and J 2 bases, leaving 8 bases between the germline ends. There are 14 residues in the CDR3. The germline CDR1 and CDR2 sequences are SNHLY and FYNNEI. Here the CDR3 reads CASSEQGPTDTQYF. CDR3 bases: TGTGCCAGCAGTGAACAGGGGCCCACAGATACGCAGTATTTT.

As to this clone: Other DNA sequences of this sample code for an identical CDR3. The CDR3 nucleotides are TGTGCCATCAGTGACGACAGGATTTCCTACAATGAGCAGTTCTTC. Encoded protein: CAISDDRISYNEQFF. V and J are TRBV10-3 and TRBJ2-1; the D gene is possibly TRBD1 (6 bases). Germline V gene lookup returns CDR1 ENHRY and CDR2 SYGVKD. The V gene lost 3 bases and the J gene lost 1 base, with 10 bases spanning the gap. The CDR3 has 15 amino acids.

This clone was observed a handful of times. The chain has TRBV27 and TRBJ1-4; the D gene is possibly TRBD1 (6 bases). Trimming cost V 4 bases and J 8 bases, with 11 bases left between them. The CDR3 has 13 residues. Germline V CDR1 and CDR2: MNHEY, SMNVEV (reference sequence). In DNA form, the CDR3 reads TGTGCCAGCAGTTATGGGGGGCTGGAAAAACTGTTTTTT. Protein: CASSYGGLEKLFF.

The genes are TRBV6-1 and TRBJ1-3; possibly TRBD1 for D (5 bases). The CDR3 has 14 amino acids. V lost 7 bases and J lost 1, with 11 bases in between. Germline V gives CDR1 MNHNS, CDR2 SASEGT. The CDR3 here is CASIGAISGNTIYF. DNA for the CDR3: TGTGCCAGCATTGGGGCAATTTCTGGAAACACCATATATTTT.

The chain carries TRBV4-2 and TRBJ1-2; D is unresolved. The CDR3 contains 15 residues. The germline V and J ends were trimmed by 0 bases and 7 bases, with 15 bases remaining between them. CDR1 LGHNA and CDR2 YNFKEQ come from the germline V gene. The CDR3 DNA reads TGTGCCAGCAGCCAAGATAGCGGAGATGGGGTTGGCTACACCTTC. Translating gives CASSQDSGDGVGYTF.

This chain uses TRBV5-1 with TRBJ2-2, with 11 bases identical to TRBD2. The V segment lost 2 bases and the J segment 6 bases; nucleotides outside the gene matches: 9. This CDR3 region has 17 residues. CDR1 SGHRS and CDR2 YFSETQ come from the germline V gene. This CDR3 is CASSLGLSGRASGELFF. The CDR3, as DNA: TGCGCCAGCAGCTTAGGCCTTAGCGGGAGGGCCTCCGGGGAGCTGTTTTTT.